This TCR beta chain is drawn from a study of shared clonotypes between healthy human individuals. Germline lookup yields CDR1 SGHRS and CDR2 YFSETQ. The J segment lost 2 bases and the V segment lost 4 bases, leaving 8 bases of the junction unmatched. This CDR3 is 15 amino acids long. Donors were healthy HIV-negative adults without recent acute infections or vaccinations. Only in-frame clones appear in the TCRdb table, and some are missing; sequencing was by immunoSEQ multiplex PCR. Among some 1 million clones, around 75% were seen once, and the ten largest hold about 1.5%. The TCR comes from a man aged 18 to 30 in good health. The sample taken for sequencing was memory CD4+ T cells sorted from blood. Subset specified: CD45RA-negative fraction. The gene calls are TRBV5-1 and TRBJ2-7; 8 bases map to TRBD1. CDR3 sequence reads: CASSPSGGNPYEQYF. The CDR3 bases are TGCGCCAGCAGCCCGTCAGGGGGCAACCCCTACGAGCAGTACTTC.